These 8 T cell receptor beta chains originate from one sample sequenced in a study of monozygotic twins with inflammatory bowel disease. Reprocessing the 5' RACE reads, TCRdb reports a single entry for every CDR3 protein and omits DNA. The table for this sample gives approximately 160,000 distinct CDR3 sequences. Sequencing was performed on blood. Every receptor here comes from a human donor with ulcerative colitis or Crohn's disease, or a healthy co-twin of an affected twin (not recorded which).

J is TRBJ1-6 and V is TRBV7-2; TCRdb outputs TRBD1, but without DNA this stays unchecked. Germline CDR1 is SGHTA and CDR2 is FQGNSA. The CDR3 spans 15 residues. The CDR3 loop reads CASSAPSSYNSPLHF.

V and J are TRBV12-3 or TRBV12-4 and TRBJ2-3; TCRdb calls TRBD2, which cannot be checked without DNA. The CDR3 has 17 amino acids. CDR3 loop: CASSFPPSGRPTDTQYF.

CDR3 sequence: CSSSFGTRSYNEQFF. The genes are TRBV6-2 or TRBV6-3 and TRBJ2-1; TCRdb returns TRBD1, unconfirmable since there is no DNA. Per germline, CDR1 MNHEY and CDR2 SVGEGT. The length of the CDR3 is 15 residues.

This rearrangement joins TRBV5-1 to TRBJ2-1; TCRdb's D call, TRBD1, is unchecked because there is no DNA. This CDR3 comprises 15 residues. CDR1 and CDR2 from the germline V gene are SGHRS and YFSETQ. CDR3 protein: CASSRDRDTYNEQFF.

The chain has TRBV7-2 and TRBJ1-2; without DNA, the TCRdb call of TRBD1 cannot be checked. The CDR3 is 16 residues long. CDR1 SGHTA and CDR2 FQGNSA come from the germline V gene. Here the CDR3 reads CASSPARRRTNYGYTF.

This chain connects TRBV7-9 to TRBJ1-2. The CDR3 totals 15 residues. Germline CDR1 SEHNR, CDR2 FQNEAQ (reference sequence). CDR3 residues: CASSSVVPGPSGYTF.

This chain uses TRBV5-1 with TRBJ1-2; TCRdb proposes TRBD1, but this gene call is untestable without DNA. This CDR3 is 18 amino acids long. Germline CDR1 reads SGHRS; CDR2 reads YFSETQ. CDR3: CASSLTGGRKGTNYGYTF.

V is TRBV11-1 and J is TRBJ1-1. Germline CDR1 reads SGHAT; CDR2 reads FQDESV (reference sequence). The CDR3 has 13 residues. CDR3: CASSTPVNTEAFF.